This T cell receptor beta chain came from a study of beta chain features in type 1 diabetes. General study findings and limits: Moderately but significantly shorter TCRB CDR3s were found in Type 1 diabetes patients in all four CD4+ subsets. Diminished insertions and augmented deletions at VDJ junctions characterized type 1 diabetes patients.

Trimming removed 5 bases from V and 7 bases from J; junction bases left unmatched: 10. CDR3 length: 16 residues. Germline CDR1 and CDR2: SGHTA and FQGNSA. Remarks on this clone: The antigen is not known.

Sequenced material consisted of expressed TCRB transcripts (all of the isolated RNA was reverse transcribed). The assay was immunoSEQ multiplex PCR, and TCRdb's table has in-frame clones only and misses some. Of about 170,000 clones listed, approximately 8.4% are singletons. This chain joins TRBV7-2 and TRBJ2-1; 11 positions match TRBD2. This TCR was recovered from a man aged 18 to 29 with type 1 diabetes. Sequencing was performed on central memory CD4+ T cells from blood. CDR3 nucleotides: TGTGCCAGCAGCCCAGTAGCGGGGGGGACTATGAATGAGCAGTTCTTC. This gives the protein CASSPVAGGTMNEQFF.